These 21 T cell receptor beta chains were sequenced from one sample in a study of molecular identifiers for immune sequencing clone quantification. TCRdb passed the PCR reads through MiXCR, listing each CDR3 protein once. The sample carries over 85,000 distinct CDR3 sequences, over 20% recorded once. Sequences were obtained from naive CD8+ T cells from blood, with Jurkat cell RNA spiked in. The sample's subset: FACS-sorted CD8+CD4-CCR7+CD45RA+ naive T cells. The origin of the receptors is a human donor in good health. Some libraries in this study had Jurkat cell RNA spiked in.

This clonotype was seen many times. The chain employs TRBV7-9 and TRBJ2-2, with 11 bases that match TRBD1. Germline lookup yields CDR1 SEHNR and CDR2 FQNEAQ (reference sequence). This CDR3 spans 21 amino acids. V was clipped by 7 bases and J by 3 bases; unmatched bases: 22. CDR3 protein: CASTLLDRGLQREPDTGELFF. CDR3 DNA: TGTGCCAGCACGCTACTGGACAGGGGGCTTCAGCGGGAGCCTGACACCGGGGAGCTGTTTTTT. Supplemented by reference TRBV7-9 and TRBJ2-2, the full variable domain reads DTGVSQNPRHKITKRGQNVTFRCDPISEHNRLYWYRQTLGQGPEFLTYFQNEAQLEKSRLLSDRFSAERPKGSFSTLEIQRTEQGDSAMYLCASTLLDRGLQREPDTGELFFGEGSRLTVL.

Many counts were recorded for this clonotype. The chain carries TRBV5-1 and TRBJ1-1, with 7 bases matching TRBD1. Per the germline V gene, CDR1 is SGHRS and CDR2 is YFSETQ. V shed 4 bases, J shed 4 bases, and the junction held 13 bases outside the gene matches. The CDR3 runs 16 residues. The CDR3 bases are TGCGCCAGCAGCCTCCGACAGGGTATGGGTGCCACTGAAGCTTTCTTT. Protein product: CASSLRQGMGATEAFF.

A few counts support this clonotype. This chain connects TRBV5-6 to TRBJ1-1, with D unclear. The germline CDR1 and CDR2 sequences are SGHDT and YYEEEE. The CDR3 has 13 residues. V gave up 1 base and J gave up 6 bases, with 10 bases separating them. The CDR3 DNA is TGTGCCAGCAGCTTGAGCGTAGAATCTGAAGCTTTCTTT. Residues: CASSLSVESEAFF.

This clonotype was seen just once. A single base separates this from a much larger clone, so it may be a read error. This chain joins TRBV9 and TRBJ2-3; D unresolved. CDR1 SGDLS and CDR2 YYNGEE come from the germline V gene. The V end was cut by 3 bases, the J end by 4 bases, with 15 bases between. This CDR3 is 15 amino acids long. CDR3 DNA: TGTGCCAGCAGCGCAGCCTATGGCTTACCAGATACGCAGTATTTT. Translation: CASSAAYGLPDTQYF.

This clonotype came up a few times. This chain connects TRBV7-2 to TRBJ1-1, with D possibly TRBD1 on 5 matching bases. V lost 5 bases, J lost 0 bases, and 10 bases lay in between. Germline CDR1 is SGHTA and CDR2 is FQGNSA. CDR3 size: 14 residues. CDR3 sequence: CASSRRQMNTEAFF. The CDR3 DNA is TGTGCCAGCAGCAGAAGACAGATGAACACTGAAGCTTTCTTT.

Concerning this clonotype: This may arise from a read error, as a much more abundant clone is one base away. The V and J genes are TRBV6-1 and TRBJ2-7; D gene ambiguous. This CDR3 region has 15 residues. Trimming left V 4 bases short and J 4 bases short, with 17 bases between. Germline loops: CDR1 MNHNS, CDR2 SASEGT. The CDR3 DNA reads TGTGCCAGCAGTGGCTTCGACGTGACGGATTACGAGCAGTACTTC. This gives the protein CASSGFDVTDYEQYF.

This clonotype appeared many times. This sequence joins TRBV27 and TRBJ2-3; D ambiguous. V shed 5 bases and J shed 4 bases, with 19 bases lying between them. The CDR3 totals 16 residues. Germline V gene lookup returns CDR1 MNHEY and CDR2 SMNVEV (reference sequence). The chain's CDR3 is CASSGLDGPPADTQYF. The CDR3 DNA reads TGTGCCAGCAGTGGATTGGACGGGCCCCCGGCAGATACGCAGTATTTT.

This clonotype was counted many times. V usage is TRBV12-3 or TRBV12-4 and J usage is TRBJ1-5; the D gene is possibly TRBD1 (6 bases). There are 15 residues in the CDR3. V lost 5 bases to trimming and J lost 6 bases, with 17 bases between them. The CDR3 is CASSPLAGGGQPQHF. Here the CDR3 DNA reads TGTGCCAGCAGTCCCCTCGCGGGGGGCGGTCAGCCCCAGCATTTT.

For this clonotype: One end of the junction is discordant with germline, which a read error may explain. The chain uses TRBV27 and TRBJ2-1; possibly TRBD1 or TRBD2 for D (5 bases each). The CDR3 contains 15 residues. Germline V gene sequence: CDR1 MNHEY, CDR2 SMNVEV (reference sequence). The CDR3 DNA sequence: TGTGCCAGCAGTCAAGGCCGAGGGGCTTACATTGAGCAGTTCTTC. Amino acids: CASSQGRGAYIEQFF.

Of note for this clonotype: Germline is not matched at one junction end, which may reflect a read error. The V and J genes are TRBV5-6 and TRBJ2-5; D gene uncertain. This CDR3 contains 13 residues. Germline V gene lookup returns CDR1 SGHDT and CDR2 YYEEEE. CDR3 in amino acids: CASSLGLQGTQYF. The CDR3 nucleotides read TGTGCCAGCAGCTTGGGGCTGCAAGGGACCCAGTACTTC.

The chain links TRBV7-2 to TRBJ2-5; weak D call: TRBD1 (6 bases). Trimming pared 1 base from V and 4 bases from J, leaving 7 bases between. There are 13 residues in the CDR3. Per germline, CDR1 SGHTA and CDR2 FQGNSA. The CDR3 DNA is TGTGCCAGCAGCTTAGTACAGGGAGAGACCCAGTACTTC. Its protein is CASSLVQGETQYF.

As to this clonotype: This may arise from a read error, as a much more abundant clone is one base away. The CDR3 reads CASSRGDRAMEKLLF. CDR3 nucleotides: TGTGCCAGCAGCCGTGGGGACAGGGCGATGGAAAAACTGCTTTTT. The chain has TRBV7-6 and TRBJ1-4, with 9 bases lining up with TRBD1. Germline V gives CDR1 SGHVS, CDR2 FNYEAQ. The CDR3 extends over 15 amino acids.

This clonotype was found many times. The chain combines TRBV29-1 with TRBJ2-3; 7 bases fit TRBD2. This CDR3 spans 13 amino acids. Germline CDR1 SQVTM, CDR2 ANQGSEA. The V gene end was trimmed by 4 bases and the J gene end by 2 bases; junction bases not matched to a gene: 3. Written as DNA, the CDR3 is TGCAGCGTTGTGGCGGGGGTCACAGATACGCAGTATTTT. Residues: CSVVAGVTDTQYF.

This clonotype was counted ten times or more. The rearrangement links TRBV30 to TRBJ2-1, with D hard to call. The ends were cut back, 0 bases at V and 3 bases at J, with 3 bases in the middle. The CDR3 has 12 residues. Per the germline V gene, CDR1 is GTSNPN and CDR2 is SVGIG (reference sequence). This CDR3 reads CAWSVSYNEQFF. In DNA, the CDR3 is TGTGCCTGGAGTGTAAGCTACAATGAGCAGTTCTTC.

This clonotype was seen at least ten times. This chain uses TRBV27 with TRBJ1-2; D gene unclear. The CDR3 is made up of 16 amino acids. Between the trimmed V and J ends, which lost 0 bases and 6 bases, there was a span of 17 bases. CDR1 and CDR2 (germline): MNHEY, SMNVEV (reference sequence). The CDR3 DNA is TGTGCCAGCAGTTTATCCCCCCACTCGAAAGTCAATGGCTACACCTTC. Protein product: CASSLSPHSKVNGYTF.

This clonotype is termed medium-sized (0.01 to 0.1%). The germline gene is not matched at one end of the junction; a read error may be the cause. The V call is TRBV9, the J call TRBJ2-7, with D perhaps matching TRBD2 (7 bases). This CDR3 is 15 amino acids long. Germline V lookup: CDR1 SGDLS, CDR2 YYNGEE. CDR3 coding DNA: TGTGCCAGCAGCGGCCCCTCGGGGGGCTCCTCCGAGCAGTACTTC. Its protein is CASSGPSGGSSEQYF. The variable domain in full, completed from reference TRBV9 and TRBJ2-7, reads DSGVTQTPKHLITATGQRVTLRCSPRSGDLSVYWYQQSLDQGLQFLIQYYNGEERAKGNILERFSAQQFPDLHSELNLSSLELGDSALYFCASSGPSGGSSEQYFGPGTRLTVT.

This clonotype showed up many times. This chain joins TRBV4-3 and TRBJ2-7; 9 bases are a match to TRBD1. V was pared by 0 bases and J by 6 bases, with 6 bases of the junction left unmatched. CDR1 and CDR2 (germline): LGHNA, YSLEER. The CDR3 is 15 residues long. CDR3 in DNA: TGCGCCAGCAGCCAAGATCGGGACAGGGCCTTCGAGCAGTACTTC. Translating gives CASSQDRDRAFEQYF.

Remarks on this clonotype: A much bigger clone sits one base away, suggesting this may be a read error. This rearrangement joins TRBV2 to TRBJ2-7; D unclear. Germline CDR1 and CDR2: SNHLY and FYNNEI. The CDR3 covers 15 residues. V lost 1 base and J lost 2, with 12 bases in between. The CDR3 DNA sequence: TGTGCCAGCAGTGAAGAGGTGACAAGGGCCTACGAGCAGTACTTC. Its protein product is CASSEEVTRAYEQYF.

This rearrangement joins TRBV5-3 to TRBJ2-1, with 9 bases identical to TRBD1. TRBV5-3 is placed among ORFs of uncertain function. With 8 bases clipped from V and 6 bases from J, the junction kept 12 bases outside the gene matches. This CDR3 has 15 residues. The CDR3 nucleotides read TGTGCCAGCAGCGACCGGGACAGGGCAGGCAATGAGCAGTTCTTC. Protein product: CASSDRDRAGNEQFF.

This clonotype was picked up many times. The V gene is TRBV6-5, the J gene TRBJ2-3; 11 positions match TRBD2. Looked up from germline, CDR1 is MNHEY and CDR2 is SVGAGI. V shed 2 bases, J shed 1 base, and the junction held 2 bases outside the gene matches. The CDR3 is 16 amino acids. CDR3 bases: TGTGCCAGCAGTTACATGGGACTAGCGGGCACAGATACGCAGTATTTT. This encodes CASSYMGLAGTDTQYF.

This clonotype turned up a few times. The chain has TRBV6-6 and TRBJ2-5; 13 nucleotides line up with TRBD2. Per germline, CDR1 MNHNY and CDR2 SVGAGI (reference sequence). CDR3 size: 18 residues. The J segment lost 5 bases and the V segment lost 6 bases, leaving 15 bases of the junction unmatched. The CDR3 sequence: CASSLLGLAGAQGETQYF. CDR3 nucleotides: TGTGCCAGCAGCCTACTTGGACTAGCGGGAGCCCAAGGGGAGACCCAGTACTTC.